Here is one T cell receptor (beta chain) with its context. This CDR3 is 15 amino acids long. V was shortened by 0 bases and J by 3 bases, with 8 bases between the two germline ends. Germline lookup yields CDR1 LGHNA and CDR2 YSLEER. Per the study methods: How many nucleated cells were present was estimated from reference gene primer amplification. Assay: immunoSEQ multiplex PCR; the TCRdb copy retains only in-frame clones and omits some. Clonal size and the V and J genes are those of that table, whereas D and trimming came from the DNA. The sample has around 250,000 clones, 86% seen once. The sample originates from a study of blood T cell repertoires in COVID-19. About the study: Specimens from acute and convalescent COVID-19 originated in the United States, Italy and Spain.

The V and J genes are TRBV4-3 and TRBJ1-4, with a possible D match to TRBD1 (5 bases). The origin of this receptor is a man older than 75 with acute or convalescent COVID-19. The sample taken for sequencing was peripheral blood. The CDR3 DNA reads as TGCGCCAGCAGCCAAGAGACAGCACCTAATGAAAAACTGTTTTTT. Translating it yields CASSQETAPNEKLFF.